This T cell receptor beta chain was captured by sequencing in a study of cytomegalovirus exposure and HLA in healthy donors. The study's findings and limits: The authors later linked a missense DCLRE1C variant to TCR beta V- and J-gene trimming. CMV serostatus stood as the only immune exposure information on hand. Many donors shared some public TCRs, even though most TCR sequences were rare.

In the case of this clone: Its antigen is still unknown.

Both 60 Vbeta primers and 13 Jbeta primers went into the PCR. Sequenced by immunoSEQ multiplex PCR; TCRdb stores in-frame clones only, minus some. The sample contains roughly 99,000 clones, 79% of which appear only once. The source of this sequence is a male donor in good health and CMV-seropositive. Sequences were obtained from PBMCs.

The CDR3 nucleotides are TGTGCCTGGACCCGCGTCCATGGCTACACCTTC. As protein: CAWTRVHGYTF. The rearrangement uses TRBV30 and TRBJ1-2; D is uncertain. Germline-derived CDR1 and CDR2 are GTSNPN and SVGIG (reference sequence). The CDR3 contains 11 residues. Trimming took off 4 bases at V and 6 bases at J, with 9 bases between the two ends.